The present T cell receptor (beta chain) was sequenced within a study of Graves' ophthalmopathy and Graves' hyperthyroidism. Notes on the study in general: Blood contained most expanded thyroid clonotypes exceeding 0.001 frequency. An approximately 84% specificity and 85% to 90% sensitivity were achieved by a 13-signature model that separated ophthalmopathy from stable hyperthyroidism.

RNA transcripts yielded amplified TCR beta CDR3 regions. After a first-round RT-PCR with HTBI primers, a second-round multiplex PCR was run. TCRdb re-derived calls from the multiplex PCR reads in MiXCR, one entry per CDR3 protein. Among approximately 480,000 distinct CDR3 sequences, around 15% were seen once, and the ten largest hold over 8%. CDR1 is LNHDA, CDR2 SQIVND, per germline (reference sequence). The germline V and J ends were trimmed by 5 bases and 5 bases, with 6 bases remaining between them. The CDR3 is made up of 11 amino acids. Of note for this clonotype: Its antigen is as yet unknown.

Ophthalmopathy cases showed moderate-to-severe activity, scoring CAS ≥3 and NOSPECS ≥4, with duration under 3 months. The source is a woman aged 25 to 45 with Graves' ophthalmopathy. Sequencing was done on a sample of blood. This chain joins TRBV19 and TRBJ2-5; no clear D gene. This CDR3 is CASSAYETQYF. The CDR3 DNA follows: TGTGCCAGTAGTGCCTATGAGACCCAGTACTTC.